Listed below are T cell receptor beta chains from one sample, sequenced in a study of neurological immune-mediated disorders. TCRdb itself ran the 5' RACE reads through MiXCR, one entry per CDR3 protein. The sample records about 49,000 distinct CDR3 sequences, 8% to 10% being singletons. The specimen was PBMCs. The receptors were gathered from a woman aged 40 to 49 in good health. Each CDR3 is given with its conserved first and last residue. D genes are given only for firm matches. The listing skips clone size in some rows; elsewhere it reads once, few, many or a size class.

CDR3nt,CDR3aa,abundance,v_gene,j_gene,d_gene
TGTGCCAGCTCTCGGACTAGCGGGAGTCGGGAGCAGTACTTC,CASSRTSGSREQYF,many,TRBV18,TRBJ2-7,TRBD2
TGTGCCAGCACCTACTCACCCCTGCTAGCGGACACAGATACGCAGTATTTT,CASTYSPLLADTDTQYF,many,TRBV2,TRBJ2-3,TRBD2
TGTGCCAGCAGCCTTGAGTTCGGGGGTTTCACCGGGGAGCTGTTTTTT,CASSLEFGGFTGELFF,many,TRBV4-2,TRBJ2-2,.
TGCAGTGCTAGAGATGGGAGCGGGGGGGCCGGAGGGACCGGGGAGCTGTTTTTT,CSARDGSGGAGGTGELFF,many,TRBV20-1,TRBJ2-2,TRBD2
TGTGCCAGCAGTTCCAATACTCAGAACGAGCAGTACTTC,CASSSNTQNEQYF,many,TRBV6-5,TRBJ2-7,.
TGTGCCAGCAGTAACAGGGGCAGGGTTGGACAGCCCCAGCATTTT,CASSNRGRVGQPQHF,many,TRBV6-5,TRBJ1-5,TRBD1
TGCGCCAGCAGCTTGGTCTCCGGCGGGGAGCTGTTTTTT,CASSLVSGGELFF,many,TRBV5-1,TRBJ2-2,.
TGTGCCAGCAGCCCACAGGGATCAGCAAACATTCAGTACTTC,CASSPQGSANIQYF,many,TRBV7-3,TRBJ2-4,.
TGCGCCAGCAGCATGGGGACCTTGGGAACTAATGAAAAACTGTTTTTT,CASSMGTLGTNEKLFF,many,TRBV5-1,TRBJ1-4,.
TGTGCCATCAGTAAACAGGGAGACACTGAAGCTTTCTTT,CAISKQGDTEAFF,many,TRBV10-3,TRBJ1-1,.
TGTGCCAACAGCTTAGAAGTAGCGGGGGCCTCGAACACCGGGGAGCTGTTTTTT,CANSLEVAGASNTGELFF,many,TRBV7-8,TRBJ2-2,TRBD2
TGCGCCAGCAGCTATAACAAGGGGTCCTACGAGCAGTACTTC,CASSYNKGSYEQYF,.,TRBV5-1,TRBJ2-7,.
TGTGCCAGCAGTTTATCCCTCCCGGGGGAGCAGTACTTC,CASSLSLPGEQYF,many,TRBV27,TRBJ2-7,.
TGTGCCATCAGTGAAGGACTGTCTAACACTGAAGCTTTCTTT,CAISEGLSNTEAFF,many,TRBV10-3,TRBJ1-1,.
TGTGCCACCGGGACTAGTGAGGAGACCCAGTACTTC,CATGTSEETQYF,.,TRBV10-3,TRBJ2-5,TRBD2
TGCGCCAGCAGCTTGAACAGCAGACTGATCACGGAGACCCAGTACTTC,CASSLNSRLITETQYF,many,TRBV5-1,TRBJ2-5,.
TGTGCCAGCAGCTTAATTGGGGTGGGGAACACTGAAGCTTTCTTT,CASSLIGVGNTEAFF,few,TRBV7-9,TRBJ1-1,.
TGCGCCACCGATCCACAGGGGGACACTGAAGCTTTCTTT,CATDPQGDTEAFF,.,TRBV10-2,TRBJ1-1,TRBD1
TGTGCCAGCAGTCGGGACAGGGGCACCGGGGAGCTGTTTTTT,CASSRDRGTGELFF,many,TRBV2,TRBJ2-2,TRBD1
TGCGCCAGCAGCCAGGTAGGGGGGAACACTGAAGCTTTCTTT,CASSQVGGNTEAFF,many,TRBV4-3,TRBJ1-1,.
TGTGCCAGCAGCCGGCAGGGTTCAGGCAATTCACCCCTCCACTTT,CASSRQGSGNSPLHF,many,TRBV14,TRBJ1-6,.
TGCAGCGTCCAGGGAGGGGGCCACGAAAAACTGTTTTTT,CSVQGGGHEKLFF,many,TRBV29-1,TRBJ1-4,TRBD1
TGTGCCAGCAGCGCCCACAGCGCGAACACCGGGGAGCTGTTTTTT,CASSAHSANTGELFF,many,TRBV7-2,TRBJ2-2,.
TGTGCCAGCAGTTTATGGGGACAGGGCACAGATACGCAGTATTTT,CASSLWGQGTDTQYF,many,TRBV28,TRBJ2-3,TRBD1
TGTGCCAGTTTCTTACTGGGCAGGCCCTACGAGCAGTACTTC,CASFLLGRPYEQYF,many,TRBV6-5,TRBJ2-7,.
TGTGCCAGCAGCCAAGGAGTGGACACTGAAGCTTTCTTT,CASSQGVDTEAFF,many,TRBV4-2,TRBJ1-1,.
TGTGCCAGCAGCTTAGTGGGACTAGCGGGAGATACGCAGTATTTT,CASSLVGLAGDTQYF,few,TRBV7-2,TRBJ2-3,TRBD2
TGCAGTGCTGAGAACGGGGGGGGTACAGATACGCAGTATTTT,CSAENGGGTDTQYF,many,TRBV20-1,TRBJ2-3,TRBD2
TGCGCCAGCAGCCCCTTCTTGGACAGGGATGCCGGGGAGCTGTTTTTT,CASSPFLDRDAGELFF,many,TRBV4-3,TRBJ2-2,TRBD1
TGTGCCAGCAGCTTCGGACAGGGGGCCCACAATGAGCAGTTCTTC,CASSFGQGAHNEQFF,few,TRBV7-9,TRBJ2-1,TRBD1
TGCAGTGCCACAGAGATGGGCAGCTCCTACGAGCAGTACTTC,CSATEMGSSYEQYF,.,TRBV20-1,TRBJ2-7,.
TGTGCCAGCAGTTCCCCCCCGGGGAATGGCTACACCTTC,CASSSPPGNGYTF,few,TRBV6-2/TRBV6-3,TRBJ1-2,.
TGTGCCAGCAGTCCTGGCAGGTCAATCCAAGAGACCCAGTACTTC,CASSPGRSIQETQYF,many,TRBV12-3/TRBV12-4,TRBJ2-5,.
TGTGCCAGCAGCCAGCCCCGGGTCGAAGCTTTCTTT,CASSQPRVEAFF,many,TRBV7-2,TRBJ1-1,.
TGTGCCAGCAGCCCCGGGGTAGTGGACGAGGAAAAACTGTTTTTT,CASSPGVVDEEKLFF,many,TRBV7-8,TRBJ1-4,.
TGTGCCAGCAGTCCTACTAGCGGCCGATACAATGAGCAGTTCTTC,CASSPTSGRYNEQFF,many,TRBV6-2/TRBV6-3,TRBJ2-1,TRBD2
TGTGCCAGCAGCTTAGGGTGGGACTATGGCTACACCTTC,CASSLGWDYGYTF,many,TRBV7-9,TRBJ1-2,.
TGCAGTGCCCTGCTTAACACTGAAGCTTTCTTT,CSALLNTEAFF,many,TRBV20-1,TRBJ1-1,.
TGTGCCAGCAGTTCGATGGGGGCGCTGACCGGGGAGCTGTTTTTT,CASSSMGALTGELFF,few,TRBV6-2/TRBV6-3,TRBJ2-2,.
TGCAGTGCTAGACAGGCGAGGAACTATGGCTACACCTTC,CSARQARNYGYTF,many,TRBV20-1,TRBJ1-2,.
TGTAGCGTCAACGGGTGGGGAGGGGAAAAACTGTTTTTT,CSVNGWGGEKLFF,.,TRBV29-1,TRBJ1-4,.
TGTGCCAGCAGGGGAACGGGGGGCGCCGGGGAGCTGTTTTTT,CASRGTGGAGELFF,few,TRBV2,TRBJ2-2,.
TGCAGCGTTGCGAGGTGGGGTAGATCCTACGAGCAGTACTTC,CSVARWGRSYEQYF,few,TRBV29-1,TRBJ2-7,.
TGCGCCAGCAGCGACGGGAACTTTGGAGGCACTGAAGCTTTCTTT,CASSDGNFGGTEAFF,many,TRBV5-1,TRBJ1-1,.
TGCGCCAGCAGCTTAGGGACAGAGAATGAGCAGTTCTTC,CASSLGTENEQFF,.,TRBV5-1,TRBJ2-1,TRBD1
TGTGCCAGCAGCTCGTCGGAGAACGCCTACGAGCAGTACTTC,CASSSSENAYEQYF,many,TRBV9,TRBJ2-7,.